A single sample is the source of the 5 T cell receptor beta chains below, sequenced in a study of blood T cell repertoires in COVID-19. Sequenced by immunoSEQ multiplex PCR; TCRdb stores in-frame clones only, minus some. Found here are 250,000 to 350,000 clones, nearly 90% of them singletons; the top ten hold roughly 2.9%. The source material was PBMCs or T cells enriched from blood (not recorded which). The source is a woman aged 45-65 years who had been exposed to COVID-19.

The chain combines TRBV28 with TRBJ1-1; 7 bases match TRBD1. Germline CDR1 is MDHEN and CDR2 is SYDVKM. CDR3 length: 17 amino acids. J was trimmed by 3 bases and V by 2 bases; bases with no gene match: 12. The CDR3 DNA follows: TGTGCCAGCAGTTTAATTGTCCTCGGACAGGATCACACTGAAGCTTTCTTT. It codes for CASSLIVLGQDHTEAFF.

V is TRBV3-1 (or the pseudogene TRBV3-2) and J is TRBJ1-4, with 9 bases identical to TRBD1. The CDR3 covers 18 residues. V lost 7 bases to trimming and J lost 4 bases; unmatched junction nucleotides: 16. The germline V gene encodes CDR1 LGHDT and CDR2 YNNKEL (reference sequence). The CDR3 is CASTSRSGTGSSNEKLFF. In DNA, the CDR3 is TGTGCCAGCACCTCTCGATCCGGGACAGGGTCAAGTAATGAAAAACTGTTTTTT.

J is TRBJ2-1 and V is TRBV7-8; D is perhaps TRBD1 (6 bases). The V and J ends lost 4 bases and 1 base respectively, with 11 bases between them. Germline assignment: CDR1 SGHVS and CDR2 FQNEAQ. The CDR3 extends over 15 amino acids. CDR3 sequence (DNA): TGTGCCAGCAGCTCCGGCACAGGGTCCTACAATGAGCAGTTCTTC. As protein: CASSSGTGSYNEQFF.

CDR3 DNA: TGTGCCTGGGGGAGGGGGCACCCCCAGAATCAGCCCCAGCATTTT. Translation gives CAWGRGHPQNQPQHF. This sequence joins TRBV30 and TRBJ1-5, with TRBD1 matching 7 bases. The V and J ends lost 5 bases and 4 bases, in that order; junction bases with no gene match: 11. Germline CDR1 GTSNPN, CDR2 SVGIG (reference sequence). The length of the CDR3 is 15 residues.

The chain links TRBV15 to TRBJ1-5, with D unclear. The CDR3 runs 14 residues. Germline V gives CDR1 LNHNV, CDR2 YYDKDF (reference sequence). Deletions cut 1 base from V and 6 bases from J, with 10 bases between. This CDR3 is CATSRVAGSQPQHF. The CDR3 DNA follows: TGTGCCACCAGCAGAGTCGCGGGTTCTCAGCCCCAGCATTTT.